This paragraph reports one T cell receptor beta chain. Its antigen is still unknown. The V gene's germline CDR1 is KGHSH and CDR2 LQKENI. The J segment lost 0 bases and the V segment lost 6 bases, leaving 8 bases of the junction unmatched. The CDR3 has 15 amino acids. The entry originates in a study of cytomegalovirus exposure and HLA in healthy donors. About the research overall: Around 85 million unique TCRs from HLA-typed donors were held in an early data release.

The PCR had 60 Vbeta and 13 Jbeta primers. TCRdb's table, derived via immunoSEQ multiplex PCR, lists solely in-frame clones and lacks some. The sample includes over 120,000 clones, approximately 79% seen only once; the top ten take more than 3.5%. Study-wide findings and caveats: Common viral pathogens seemed to be connected with several of the most significant clusters, according to a later analysis. Across HLA loci, a later analysis found differing TCR association rates, with DRB1 most and HLA-C fewest.

The V and J genes are TRBV18 and TRBJ2-7; TRBD2 aligns across 7 bases. The specimen sequenced was PBMCs. The clonotype originates from a man younger than 35 in good health and CMV-seropositive. This CDR3 is CASSGGGGSSYEQYF. The CDR3 region has the DNA TGTGCCAGCTCGGGAGGCGGGGGTAGCTCCTACGAGCAGTACTTC.